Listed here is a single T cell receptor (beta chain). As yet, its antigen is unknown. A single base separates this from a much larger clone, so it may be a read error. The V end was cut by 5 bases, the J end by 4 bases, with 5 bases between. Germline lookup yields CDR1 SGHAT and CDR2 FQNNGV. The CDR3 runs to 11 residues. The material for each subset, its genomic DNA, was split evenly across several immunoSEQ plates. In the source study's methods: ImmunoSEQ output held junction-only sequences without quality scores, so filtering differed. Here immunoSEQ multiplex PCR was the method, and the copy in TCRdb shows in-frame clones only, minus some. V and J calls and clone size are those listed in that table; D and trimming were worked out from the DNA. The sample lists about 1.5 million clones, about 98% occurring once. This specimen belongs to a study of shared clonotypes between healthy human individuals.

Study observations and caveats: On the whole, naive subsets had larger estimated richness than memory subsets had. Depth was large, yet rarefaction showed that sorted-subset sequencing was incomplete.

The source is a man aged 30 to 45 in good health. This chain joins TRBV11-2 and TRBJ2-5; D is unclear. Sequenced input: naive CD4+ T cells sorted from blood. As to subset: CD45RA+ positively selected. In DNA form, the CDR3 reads TGTGCCAGCAGCATAGGAGAGACCCAGTACTTC. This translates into CASSIGETQYF.